Each of the 24 T cell receptor beta chains below was sequenced from the same sample in a study of blood T cell repertoires in COVID-19. Data came from immunoSEQ multiplex PCR; TCRdb stores just in-frame clones and leaves some out. The sample holds hundreds of thousands of clones, roughly 87% seen once. The source material was peripheral blood. These receptors came from a man between 18 and 35 years old with active or convalescent COVID-19.

V usage is TRBV7-8 and J usage is TRBJ1-2, with TRBD1 matching 9 bases. Germline V lookup: CDR1 SGHVS, CDR2 FQNEAQ. The CDR3 has 15 residues. V trimming: 0 bases; J trimming: 8 bases; junction bases outside the gene matches: 7. The CDR3 spells CASSLATQGASGYTF. The CDR3 DNA is TGTGCCAGCAGCTTAGCAACACAGGGGGCGAGCGGCTACACCTTC.

This chain links TRBV12-5 with TRBJ2-5; 7 bases match TRBD1. CDR3 size: 13 residues. Germline values: CDR1 LGHNT, CDR2 FRNRAP. V lost 7 bases to trimming and J lost 4 bases; unmatched junction nucleotides: 6. The CDR3 region has the DNA TGTGCTAGTGCCCGGGGACAGTTAGAGACCCAGTACTTC. Residues: CASARGQLETQYF.

V usage is TRBV7-2 and J usage is TRBJ1-5; D gene uncertain. This CDR3 is 14 amino acids long. The V gene lost 3 bases and the J gene lost 9 bases, with 15 bases spanning the gap. Germline CDR1 is SGHTA and CDR2 is FQGNSA. CDR3 in DNA: TGTGCCAGCAGCTTCTCCGACCTAGTCAGGCCCCAGCATTTT. Protein product: CASSFSDLVRPQHF.

The table lists this clone with a count of one. The rearrangement uses TRBV3-1 (or the pseudogene TRBV3-2) and TRBJ2-2; 14 bases match TRBD2. V lost 0 bases and J lost 6; bases outside the gene matches: 6. In germline, CDR1 is LGHDT, CDR2 YNNKEL (reference sequence). The length of the CDR3 is 18 residues. This CDR3 is CASSQEKGLAGVAGELFF. CDR3 DNA: TGTGCCAGCAGCCAAGAGAAGGGACTAGCGGGAGTAGCCGGGGAGCTGTTTTTT.

The chain joins TRBV28 to TRBJ1-2; 9 positions agree with TRBD1. This CDR3 is 17 amino acids long. V lost 1 base and J lost 1; bases outside the gene matches: 7. CDR1 and CDR2 (germline): MDHEN, SYDVKM. The CDR3 DNA reads as TGTGCCAGCAGTTTATACGGGACAGGGACTCATAACTATGGCTACACCTTC. Translating gives CASSLYGTGTHNYGYTF.

The chain uses TRBV5-1 and TRBJ1-4, with a tentative D call TRBD1 (6 bases). V lost 2 bases to trimming and J lost 3 bases, with 8 bases between them. The germline V gene has CDR1 SGHRS and CDR2 YFSETQ. CDR3 length: 14 amino acids. This chain's CDR3 is CASSFGQPNEKLFF. CDR3 in DNA: TGCGCCAGCAGCTTTGGACAGCCTAATGAAAAACTGTTTTTT.

The chain uses TRBV28 and TRBJ2-7; D might be TRBD2 (5 bases). CDR1 is MDHEN, CDR2 SYDVKM, per germline. This CDR3 spans 14 amino acids. V lost 6 bases and J lost 0, with 12 bases in between. CDR3 nucleotides: TGTGCCAGCAGAACCGAGGGCGGCTCCTACGAGCAGTACTTC. Its protein is CASRTEGGSYEQYF. Full variable domain (outside the CDR3, taken from reference TRBV28 and TRBJ2-7): DVKVTQSSRYLVKRTGEKVFLECVQDMDHENMFWYRQDPGLGLRLIYFSYDVKMKEKGDIPEGYSVSREKKERFSLILESASTNQTSMYLCASRTEGGSYEQYFGPGTRLTVT.

The chain joins TRBV19 to TRBJ2-3, with 7 bases aligning to TRBD2. The J segment lost 2 bases and the V segment lost 3 bases, leaving 11 bases of the junction unmatched. The CDR3 contains 17 residues. Germline CDR1 LNHDA, CDR2 SQIVND (reference sequence). The CDR3 DNA follows: TGTGCCAGTAGTATCGGGAGGCTAGCGGAAAACACAGATACGCAGTATTTT. Its translation: CASSIGRLAENTDTQYF.

The CDR3 protein is CASRLSTGYLNTEAFF. CDR3 DNA: TGCGCCAGCCGCCTCTCGACAGGGTACTTGAACACTGAAGCTTTCTTT. The J gene is TRBJ1-1, the V gene TRBV5-1, with 7 nucleotides matching TRBD1. Germline V CDR1 and CDR2: SGHRS, YFSETQ. The ends lost 7 bases at V and 0 bases at J; junction bases unmatched: 12. The CDR3 loop spans 16 amino acids.

The chain recombines TRBV5-5 with TRBJ1-1, with a tentative D call TRBD1 (6 bases). Per the germline V gene, CDR1 is SGHKS and CDR2 is YYEKEE (reference sequence). V gave up 2 bases and J gave up 1 base, with 9 bases separating them. The CDR3 extends over 14 amino acids. For the CDR3, the DNA is TGTGCCAGCAGCTTACCGACAGGGAACACTGAAGCTTTCTTT. Residues: CASSLPTGNTEAFF.

CDR3: CASSTDRNGNSPLHF. The DNA for the CDR3 is TGCGCCAGCAGTACCGACAGGAACGGCAATTCACCCCTCCACTTT. The chain couples TRBV5-1 to TRBJ1-6, with D maybe TRBD1 (6 bases). The V end was cut by 5 bases, the J end by 7 bases, with 16 bases between. CDR3 length: 15 amino acids. Germline CDR1 SGHRS, CDR2 YFSETQ.

This clone was recorded a few times. The J gene is TRBJ2-6, the V gene TRBV30; D may be TRBD2 (5 bases). Germline V gene lookup returns CDR1 GTSNPN and CDR2 SVGIG (reference sequence). Trimming shortened V by 3 bases and J by 0 bases, and 12 bases separated the two germline ends. This CDR3 region has 16 residues. CDR3 nucleotide sequence: TGTGCCTGGAGACCCTTAAGCGGCTCTGGGGCCAACGTCCTGACTTTC. Its protein is CAWRPLSGSGANVLTF.

This chain uses TRBV9 with TRBJ2-3, with D tentatively TRBD2 (6 bases). Germline-derived CDR1 and CDR2 are SGDLS and YYNGEE. CDR3 length: 15 amino acids. Trimming pared 0 bases from V and 4 bases from J, leaving 12 bases between. The CDR3 is CASSVVSSVADTQYF. CDR3 nucleotides: TGTGCCAGCAGCGTAGTGTCTAGCGTTGCAGATACGCAGTATTTT. The whole variable domain, filled in from reference TRBV9 and TRBJ2-3, reads DSGVTQTPKHLITATGQRVTLRCSPRSGDLSVYWYQQSLDQGLQFLIQYYNGEERAKGNILERFSAQQFPDLHSELNLSSLELGDSALYFCASSVVSSVADTQYFGPGTRLTVL.

CDR3 sequence: CSASPGGRRETQYF. In nucleotides, the CDR3 is TGCAGTGCTAGTCCCGGCGGAAGGAGAGAGACCCAGTACTTC. The V and J genes are TRBV20-1 and TRBJ2-5; D gene ambiguous. This CDR3 region has 14 residues. CDR1 is DFQATT, CDR2 SNEGSKA, per germline (reference sequence). The V gene lost 3 bases and the J gene lost 4 bases, with 15 bases spanning the gap.

The chain combines TRBV7-3 with TRBJ1-5; TRBD1 agrees at 8 bases. Germline CDR1 SGHTA, CDR2 FQGTGA. The V gene end was trimmed by 4 bases and the J gene end by 0 bases; junction bases not matched to a gene: 14. CDR3 length: 19 amino acids. CDR3 sequence reads: CASSSNRDRTFDSNQPQHF. CDR3 nucleotide sequence: TGTGCCAGCAGCTCAAACCGGGACAGGACATTCGATAGCAATCAGCCCCAGCATTTT.

The rearrangement uses TRBV6-6 and TRBJ2-2, with D maybe TRBD1 (5 bases). CDR1 is MNHNY and CDR2 is SVGAGI in the germline V gene (reference sequence). The CDR3 sequence is 16 residues long. V lost 0 bases to trimming and J lost 1 base, with 9 bases between them. Here the CDR3 DNA reads TGTGCCAGCAGTTACTCTGGCAGGGAGAACACCGGGGAGCTGTTTTTT. Its translation: CASSYSGRENTGELFF.

The V gene is TRBV4-3, the J gene TRBJ2-5; 7 positions agree with TRBD1. CDR1 and CDR2 from the germline V gene are LGHNA and YSLEER. The V segment lost 0 bases and the J segment 3 bases; nucleotides outside the gene matches: 10. The CDR3 has 17 amino acids. CDR3 bases: TGCGCCAGCAGCCAAGAATTTGGGACGACAGGGAAAGAGACCCAGTACTTC. Translated, it gives CASSQEFGTTGKETQYF.

The V call is TRBV10-3, the J call TRBJ1-1; 7 bases are shared with TRBD1. With V trimmed by 6 bases and J by 3 bases, 4 bases remained unmatched. The CDR3 spans 13 residues. CDR1 and CDR2 from the germline V gene are ENHRY and SYGVKD. CDR3 in DNA: TGTGCCATCAGCCGTACAGGGGACACTGAAGCTTTCTTT. It is translated as CAISRTGDTEAFF.

The rearrangement joins TRBV28 to TRBJ1-1; no clear D gene. Per germline, CDR1 MDHEN and CDR2 SYDVKM. The CDR3 is 13 amino acids. V was pared by 3 bases and J by 6 bases, with 11 bases between. CDR3 residues: CASSFPGSPEAFF. CDR3 bases: TGTGCCAGCAGTTTTCCGGGTTCGCCTGAAGCTTTCTTT.

A single count supports this clone. V gene TRBV7-2 combines with J gene TRBJ2-7; 8 positions match TRBD2. V was pared by 5 bases and J by 9 bases, with 6 bases of the junction left unmatched. CDR1 and CDR2 from the germline V gene are SGHTA and FQGNSA. The CDR3 contains 12 residues. The CDR3 region has the DNA TGTGCCAGCAGCCCGACTAGCGCTCCGCAGTACTTC. Encoded protein: CASSPTSAPQYF.

The table lists this clone with a few counts. The V gene is TRBV4-3, the J gene TRBJ2-1; 10 nucleotides agree with TRBD2. CDR1 and CDR2 (germline): LGHNA, YSLEER. This CDR3 comprises 15 residues. V trimming: 7 bases; J trimming: 3 bases; junction bases outside the gene matches: 6. CDR3 in DNA: TGCGCCAGCACCGCCGGGACTAGCGTCTACAATGAGCAGTTCTTC. It codes for CASTAGTSVYNEQFF.

The genes are TRBV7-2 and TRBJ2-7, with 8 positions matching TRBD2. Germline V gene data show CDR1 as SGHTA and CDR2 as FQGNSA. Trimming cost V 3 bases and J 0 bases; bases outside gene matches: 1. CDR3 length equals 14 residues. CDR3 in amino acids: CASSFGTSSYEQYF. CDR3 nucleotide sequence: TGTGCCAGCAGCTTTGGGACTAGCTCCTACGAGCAGTACTTC.

V and J are TRBV19 and TRBJ2-1; no definite D call. The CDR3 totals 13 residues. Trimming took 6 bases from V and 0 from J, leaving 6 bases between them. Germline V gene data show CDR1 as LNHDA and CDR2 as SQIVND (reference sequence). The CDR3 coding sequence is TGTGCCAGTAGACAGAGCTCCTACAATGAGCAGTTCTTC. It specifies CASRQSSYNEQFF.

This sequence joins TRBV2 and TRBJ2-2, with 11 bases that match TRBD2. The V gene end was trimmed by 3 bases and the J gene end by 4 bases; junction bases not matched to a gene: 13. Per the germline V gene, CDR1 is SNHLY and CDR2 is FYNNEI. This CDR3 is built from 19 residues. CDR3 in amino acids: CASSDIVASGGQPTGELFF. The CDR3 bases are TGTGCCAGCAGTGATATAGTGGCTAGCGGGGGGCAGCCCACCGGGGAGCTGTTTTTT.